This record concerns one T cell receptor (beta chain) sequence. The sample comes from a study of T-cell reconstitution after alpha-beta-depleted transplantation in children. This CDR3 contains 16 residues. Trimming took off 5 bases at V and 1 base at J, with 19 bases between the two ends. In germline, CDR1 is SGHKS, CDR2 YYEKEE (reference sequence). Using unique molecular identifiers, the investigators prepared the TCRbeta library. In TCRdb, the PCR reads were re-called with MiXCR into one record per CDR3 protein. The sample yields roughly 570,000 distinct CDR3 sequences, 25% to 30% seen once. The chain employs TRBV5-5 and TRBJ2-7; D perhaps matches TRBD1 (6 bases). The specimen comprised PBMCs, sampled before TCRalphabeta/CD19-depleted stem cell transplant. The source is a boy in the first two years of life with Wiskott-Aldrich syndrome, due to receive a stem cell transplant. The DNA of the CDR3 is TGTGCCAGCAGTTTAGGGACCGGGACACCATCCTACGAGCAGTACTTC. This codes for CASSLGTGTPSYEQYF.